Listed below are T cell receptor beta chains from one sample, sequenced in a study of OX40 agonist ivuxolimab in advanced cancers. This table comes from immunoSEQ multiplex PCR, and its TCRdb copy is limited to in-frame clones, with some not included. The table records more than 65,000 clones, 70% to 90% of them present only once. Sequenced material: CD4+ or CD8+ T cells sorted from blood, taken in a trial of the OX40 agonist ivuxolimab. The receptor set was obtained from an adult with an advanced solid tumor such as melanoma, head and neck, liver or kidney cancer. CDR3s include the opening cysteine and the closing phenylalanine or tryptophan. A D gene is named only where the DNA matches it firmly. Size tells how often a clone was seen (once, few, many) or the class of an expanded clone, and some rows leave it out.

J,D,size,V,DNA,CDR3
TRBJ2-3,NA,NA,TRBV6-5,TGTGCCAGCAGTTACTCGGGCCACAGCACAGATACGCAGTATTTT,CASSYSGHSTDTQYF
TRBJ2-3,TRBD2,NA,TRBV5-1,TGCGCCAGCAGCGAGACTAGCGGGGGGACGGGTACGCAGTATTTT,CASSETSGGTGTQYF
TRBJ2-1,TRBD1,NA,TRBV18,TGTGCCAGCTCACAATCCCGGACAGGGGATGAGCAGTTCTTC,CASSQSRTGDEQFF
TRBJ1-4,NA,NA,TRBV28,TGTGCCAGCAGTTTGCCCAGGGGTAGTAATGAAAAACTGTTTTTT,CASSLPRGSNEKLFF
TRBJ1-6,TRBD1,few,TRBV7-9,TGTGCCAGCAGCCCATGGGACAGCTATAATTCACCCCTCCACTTT,CASSPWDSYNSPLHF
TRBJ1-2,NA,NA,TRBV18,TGTGCCAGCTCACCACTACTGGCAGGAAGCTATGGCTACACCTTC,CASSPLLAGSYGYTF
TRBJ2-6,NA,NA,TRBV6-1,TGTGCCAGCAGTGGGAGGACAGACCTCTCTGGGGCCAACGTCCTGACTTTC,CASSGRTDLSGANVLTF
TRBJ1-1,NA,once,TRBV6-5,TGTGCCAGCAGGGCCGATGACAGACACACTGAAGCTTTCTTT,CASRADDRHTEAFF
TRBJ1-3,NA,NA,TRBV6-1,TGTGCCAGCAGTGTTCTACTTACAGAGAGCTCTGGAAACACCATATATTTT,CASSVLLTESSGNTIYF
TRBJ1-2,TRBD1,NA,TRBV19,TGTGCCAGTAGTATAGGGACAGGGGACTATGGCTACACCTTC,CASSIGTGDYGYTF
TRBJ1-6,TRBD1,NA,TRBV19,TGTGCCAGTAGTTCGACAGGGGGTGGTAATTCACCCCTCCACTTT,CASSSTGGGNSPLHF
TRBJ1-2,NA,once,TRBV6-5,TGTGCCACGCAACGGGGGCTAAACAACTATGGCTACACCTTC,CATQRGLNNYGYTF